This T cell receptor beta chain derives from a study of cytomegalovirus exposure and HLA in healthy donors. On the study more broadly: A preliminary data release comprised approximately 85 million unique TCRs obtained from HLA-typed donors. Overall study findings and caveats: Reports state that TCR beta sequences accurately predicted most subjects' HLA-A and HLA-B alleles. CMV serostatus was the only immune exposure information that was available. The study dropped some indistinguishable V segments, TRBV6-2 and TRBV6-3 among them.

A note on this clone: Its specificity is unknown.

Primers: 60 Vbeta forward and 13 Jbeta reverse. Profiling relied on immunoSEQ multiplex PCR, and the TCRdb table lists in-frame clones only, not all of them. This table has around 160,000 clones, 75% to 90% appearing once. From germline, CDR1 is LNHDA and CDR2 SQIVND (reference sequence). This CDR3 spans 17 amino acids. Trimming took 4 bases from V and 1 from J; bases not matched to a gene: 9. Specimen: PBMCs. V and J are TRBV19 and TRBJ2-1; TRBD2 matches 8 bases. The sequence was collected from a human donor in good health. The CDR3: CASSRGRGDGSYNEQFF. Here the CDR3 DNA reads TGTGCCAGTAGTAGGGGGCGGGGGGACGGATCCTACAATGAGCAGTTCTTC.